What follows are 12 T cell receptor beta chains derived from one specimen sequenced in a study of immune evolution from preneoplasia to lung adenocarcinoma (dated by TCRdb to the early 2020s). The protocol used for the library was the immunoSEQ multiplex PCR assay. This immuneACCESS table, as held by TCRdb, lists in-frame sequences with V and J called but not all clones. Of the missing ones, under half trace to an unresolved V gene in checked studies; the others have no known cause. Here the sample has over 5,000 clones; about 81% occur a single time. The top ten hold about 6.3% of the sample. The source material was FFPE invasive lung adenocarcinoma tissue. What this sample's cell subset or site label stands for: frankly invasive lung adenocarcinoma (ADC). Every receptor here comes from a person between 50 and 60 years old with lung adenocarcinoma.

The V gene is TRBV4-3, the J gene TRBJ1-1; maybe TRBD1 (6 bases). This CDR3 is built from 16 residues. V was trimmed by 1 base and J by 5 bases, leaving 17 bases between them. The germline CDR1 and CDR2 sequences are LGHNA and YSLEER. The CDR3 spells CASSQGSGAGETEAFF. As DNA, the CDR3 is TGCGCCAGCAGCCAAGGATCAGGGGCAGGGGAAACTGAAGCTTTCTTT.

The rearrangement uses TRBV7-3 and TRBJ2-2; no clear D. V was cut by 1 base and J by 1 base, with 10 bases left in between. The CDR3 contains 16 residues. The V gene's germline CDR1 is SGHTA and CDR2 FQGTGA. The CDR3 DNA reads TGTGCCAGCAGCTTAAGGGGTGTAATGAACACCGGGGAGCTGTTTTTT. Its translation is CASSLRGVMNTGELFF. Looking up the rest from reference TRBV7-3 and TRBJ2-2 gives the full variable domain: GAGVSQTPSNKVTEKGKYVELRCDPISGHTALYWYRQSLGQGPEFLIYFQGTGAADDSGLPNDRFFAVRPEGSVSTLKIQRTERGDSAVYLCASSLRGVMNTGELFFGEGSRLTVL.

The rearrangement uses TRBV19 and TRBJ1-1, with a possible D match to TRBD1 (5 bases). V was pared by 4 bases and J by 2 bases, with 8 bases between. CDR3 size: 13 residues. CDR1 LNHDA and CDR2 SQIVND come from the germline V gene (reference sequence). The CDR3: CASSRRGNTEAFF. CDR3 coding DNA: TGTGCCAGTAGTAGGAGGGGCAACACTGAAGCTTTCTTT.

In its sample, this clone was seen a few times. This chain connects TRBV28 to TRBJ2-2; D is uncertain. The CDR3 runs 13 residues. Looked up from germline, CDR1 is MDHEN and CDR2 is SYDVKM. Trimming cost V 5 bases and J 7 bases, with 11 bases left between them. As DNA, the CDR3 is TGTGCCAGCAGTCCCCGGTATGGCGGGGAGCTGTTTTTT. It yields the protein CASSPRYGGELFF.

The chain recombines TRBV7-2 with TRBJ2-1, with a weak D call TRBD2 (5 bases). Germline V gives CDR1 SGHTA, CDR2 FQGNSA. This CDR3 contains 14 residues. V dropped 1 base and J dropped 12 bases, with 16 bases sitting between them. The CDR3 coding sequence is TGTGCCAGCAGCTTAGGGATTAGCGCTAACGTGCAGTTCTTC. Protein product: CASSLGISANVQFF.

This clone was seen a single time. This chain connects TRBV18 to TRBJ2-7; either TRBD1 or TRBD2 may supply D (5 bases each). Germline CDR1 KGHSH, CDR2 LQKENI. V lost 3 bases and J lost 0, with 12 bases in between. CDR3 length equals 15 residues. CDR3 sequence: CASSPGTVSSYEQYF. CDR3 DNA sequence: TGTGCCAGCTCACCTGGGACGGTAAGCTCCTACGAGCAGTACTTC.

The gene calls are TRBV15 and TRBJ2-5; TRBD2 agrees at 8 bases. J was trimmed by 3 bases and V by 6 bases; bases with no gene match: 9. The V gene's germline CDR1 is LNHNV and CDR2 YYDKDF (reference sequence). The CDR3 runs 15 residues. The CDR3 is CATSEVRAGEETQYF. CDR3 in DNA: TGTGCCACCAGTGAGGTCCGAGCGGGAGAAGAGACCCAGTACTTC.

The chain joins TRBV6-5 to TRBJ2-7, with 10 nucleotides matching TRBD1. The CDR3 totals 14 residues. V trimming: 6 bases; J trimming: 7 bases; junction bases outside the gene matches: 9. Germline V CDR1 and CDR2: MNHEY, SVGAGI. CDR3 sequence: CASRKDRGNQEQYF. CDR3 DNA sequence: TGTGCCAGCAGGAAGGACAGGGGGAATCAGGAGCAGTACTTC.

This chain uses TRBV4-3 with TRBJ1-1; 7 bases match TRBD1. Germline values: CDR1 LGHNA, CDR2 YSLEER. V trimming: 2 bases; J trimming: 0 bases; junction bases outside the gene matches: 12. This CDR3 comprises 18 residues. The CDR3 nucleotides read TGCGCCAGCAGCCAAATAGTAGGCAGGGGGACCATGAACACTGAAGCTTTCTTT. Its translation: CASSQIVGRGTMNTEAFF.

This clone was counted once. This chain links TRBV19 with TRBJ1-2; 10 nucleotides agree with TRBD1. CDR1 LNHDA and CDR2 SQIVND come from the germline V gene (reference sequence). V was clipped by 6 bases and J by 3 bases; unmatched bases: 4. The CDR3 sequence is 14 residues long. The CDR3 sequence is CASSGTGEDYGYTF. In DNA, the CDR3 is TGTGCCAGTAGCGGGACAGGGGAAGACTATGGCTACACCTTC.

The rearrangement joins TRBV28 to TRBJ2-7; 12 bases fit TRBD2. Germline CDR1 and CDR2: MDHEN and SYDVKM. Unmatched junction bases numbered 7, after V lost 4 bases and J lost 6 bases. The CDR3 spans 15 residues. CDR3 region: CASSSAGLAGTEQYF. CDR3 sequence (DNA): TGTGCCAGCAGTTCGGCGGGACTAGCGGGCACCGAGCAGTACTTC.

V is TRBV5-1 and J is TRBJ1-2; 7 bases are a match to TRBD1. V was pared by 4 bases and J by 4 bases, with 10 bases of the junction left unmatched. This CDR3 is built from 15 residues. The germline V gene encodes CDR1 SGHRS and CDR2 YFSETQ. The CDR3 here is CASSLTTGTGYGYTF. CDR3 bases: TGCGCCAGCAGCCTGACGACAGGGACGGGCTATGGCTACACCTTC.